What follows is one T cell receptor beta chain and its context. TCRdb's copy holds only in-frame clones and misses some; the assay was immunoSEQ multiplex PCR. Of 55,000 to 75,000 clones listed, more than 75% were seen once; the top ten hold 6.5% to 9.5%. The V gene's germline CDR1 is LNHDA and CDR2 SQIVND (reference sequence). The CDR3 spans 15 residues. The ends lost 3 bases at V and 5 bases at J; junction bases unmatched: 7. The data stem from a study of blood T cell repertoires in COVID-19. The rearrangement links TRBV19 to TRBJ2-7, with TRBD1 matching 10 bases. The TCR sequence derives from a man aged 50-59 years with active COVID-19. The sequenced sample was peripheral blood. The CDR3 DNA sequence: TGTGCCAGTAGTATCCCGGGACAGGGGCGCAACGAGCAGTACTTC. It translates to CASSIPGQGRNEQYF.